Following are 27 T cell receptor beta chains from one sample sequenced in a study of control samples from healthy donors and cancer patients. The method was immunoSEQ multiplex PCR; TCRdb's version includes in-frame clones alone and lacks a portion of them. The sample has about 120,000 clones, approximately 90% seen once. The source material was blood. The receptors were sampled from a woman in her seventies in good health.

This rearrangement joins TRBV2 to TRBJ1-3; the D is unclear. Between the trimmed V and J ends, which lost 4 bases and 0 bases, there was a span of 10 bases. CDR3 length: 15 amino acids. The V gene's germline CDR1 is SNHLY and CDR2 FYNNEI. CDR3 region: CASSATWGSGNTIYF. The CDR3 DNA is TGTGCCAGCAGTGCCACGTGGGGCTCTGGAAACACCATATATTTT.

This chain joins TRBV6-1 and TRBJ2-2; D is undetermined. V dropped 1 base and J dropped 3 bases, with 3 bases sitting between them. The CDR3 has 13 amino acids. Per germline, CDR1 MNHNS and CDR2 SASEGT. The CDR3 DNA is TGTGCCAGCAGTGAAGATCACACCGGGGAGCTGTTTTTT. As protein: CASSEDHTGELFF.

The chain has TRBV12-3 or TRBV12-4 and TRBJ2-2; D call uncertain. This CDR3 spans 11 amino acids. V shed 3 bases and J shed 8 bases, with 4 bases lying between them. CDR3 amino acids: CASSLRGELFF. The CDR3 DNA sequence: TGTGCCAGCAGTTTGCGGGGGGAGCTGTTTTTT.

The rearrangement joins TRBV4-1 to TRBJ1-2; D ambiguous. The CDR3 spans 13 residues. Germline assignment: CDR1 MGHRA and CDR2 YSYEKL. Trimming took off 1 base at V and 6 bases at J, with 9 bases between the two ends. CDR3 amino acids: CASSQGPVDGYTF. The CDR3 nucleotides are TGCGCCAGCAGCCAAGGCCCCGTCGATGGCTACACCTTC.

The chain couples TRBV2 to TRBJ2-7; D gene ambiguous. Germline CDR1 reads SNHLY; CDR2 reads FYNNEI. This CDR3 is 13 amino acids long. Trimming cost V 4 bases and J 3 bases, with 10 bases left between them. The CDR3 spells CASSGVSLYEQYF. Written as DNA, the CDR3 is TGTGCCAGCAGTGGTGTGTCCCTCTACGAGCAGTACTTC.

This chain joins TRBV5-4 and TRBJ2-5, with 9 bases that match TRBD2. The V gene end was trimmed by 4 bases and the J gene end by 1 base; junction bases not matched to a gene: 8. CDR1 and CDR2 from the germline V gene are SGHNT and YYREEE (reference sequence). The CDR3 sequence is 16 residues long. CDR3 region: CASSPRGAGGQETQYF. For the CDR3, the DNA is TGTGCCAGCAGCCCCCGTGGAGCGGGGGGCCAAGAGACCCAGTACTTC. The whole variable domain, filled in from reference TRBV5-4 and TRBJ2-5, reads ETGVTQSPTHLIKTRGQQVTLRCSSQSGHNTVSWYQQALGQGPQFIFQYYREEENGRGNFPPRFSGLQFPNYSSELNVNALELDDSALYLCASSPRGAGGQETQYFGPGTRLLVL.

Only one count was recorded for this clone. The chain combines TRBV5-1 with TRBJ1-2; D call uncertain. Trimming removed 4 bases from V and 8 bases from J, with 15 bases in between. The length of the CDR3 is 13 residues. Germline V gives CDR1 SGHRS, CDR2 YFSETQ. CDR3 DNA: TGCGCCAGCAGCGTCGGGTCTGGCGACGGCTACACCTTC. It yields the protein CASSVGSGDGYTF.

This clone was counted a few times. The chain links TRBV6-5 to TRBJ1-5; D is perhaps TRBD1 (5 bases). Germline loops: CDR1 MNHEY, CDR2 SVGAGI. Trimming cost V 4 bases and J 1 base, with 11 bases left between them. The CDR3 is 15 amino acids. The CDR3 region is CASSFRGESNQPQHF. CDR3 sequence (DNA): TGTGCCAGCAGTTTCCGGGGGGAAAGCAATCAGCCCCAGCATTTT.

For the CDR3, the DNA is TGTGCCAGCAGCAGCCCAGGGAGGTGGAACACTGAAGCTTTCTTT. Translated, it gives CASSSPGRWNTEAFF. The chain uses TRBV5-4 and TRBJ1-1, with D maybe TRBD1 (5 bases). V dropped 4 bases and J dropped 1 base, with 14 bases sitting between them. Germline CDR1 reads SGHNT; CDR2 reads YYREEE (reference sequence). The length of the CDR3 is 15 residues.

The chain combines TRBV6-1 with TRBJ2-7, with D possibly TRBD1 on 7 matching bases. The germline CDR1 and CDR2 sequences are MNHNS and SASEGT. Trimming removed 0 bases at V and 2 bases at J, with 17 bases between. There are 17 residues in the CDR3. In DNA, the CDR3 is TGTGCCAGCAGTGAAGCGCCTGGGACAGCGGGCCCCTACGAGCAGTACTTC. Its translation is CASSEAPGTAGPYEQYF.

The count of this clone is one. The J gene is TRBJ1-6, the V gene TRBV11-1; 9 bases agree with TRBD1. The V segment lost 2 bases and the J segment 10 bases; nucleotides outside the gene matches: 6. CDR1 and CDR2 from the germline V gene are SGHAT and FQDESV (reference sequence). This CDR3 is 15 amino acids long. The CDR3 region is CASSLLNRGQSPLHF. CDR3 DNA sequence: TGTGCCAGCAGCTTACTCAACAGGGGGCAATCACCCCTCCACTTT.

The CDR3 loop is CARSQPDGEKLFF. CDR3 DNA sequence: TGTGCCAGGTCCCAGCCGGACGGGGAAAAACTGTTTTTT. This chain connects TRBV2 to TRBJ1-4; D is unclear. Per the germline V gene, CDR1 is SNHLY and CDR2 is FYNNEI. There are 13 residues in the CDR3. V shed 9 bases and J shed 8 bases, with 16 bases lying between them. Full variable domain (outside the CDR3, taken from reference TRBV2 and TRBJ1-4): EPEVTQTPSHQVTQMGQEVILRCVPISNHLYFYWYRQILGQKVEFLVSFYNNEISEKSEIFDDQFSVERPDGSNFTLKIRSTKLEDSAMYFCARSQPDGEKLFFGSGTQLSVL.

This clone was detected a few times. The chain carries TRBV20-1 and TRBJ2-2; D not resolved. This CDR3 is built from 11 residues. V was clipped by 0 bases and J by 15 bases, with 11 bases between them. Per the germline V gene, CDR1 is DFQATT and CDR2 is SNEGSKA (reference sequence). CDR3 sequence (DNA): TGCAGTGCTAGAGACCTCAGCAGGTTGTTTTTT. Translating gives CSARDLSRLFF.

The J gene is TRBJ1-1, the V gene TRBV5-1, with TRBD1 identical over 7 bases. V trimming: 3 bases; J trimming: 3 bases; junction bases outside the gene matches: 8. The CDR3 is 15 residues long. CDR1 is SGHRS, CDR2 YFSETQ, per germline. This CDR3 reads CASSSGQVGDTEAFF. In DNA form, the CDR3 reads TGCGCCAGCAGCTCTGGACAGGTGGGAGACACTGAAGCTTTCTTT.

This chain joins TRBV4-3 and TRBJ2-5; D might be TRBD2 (6 bases). Between the trimmed V and J ends, which lost 0 bases and 1 base, there was a span of 9 bases. Germline V gene lookup returns CDR1 LGHNA and CDR2 YSLEER. The length of the CDR3 is 15 residues. Here the CDR3 DNA reads TGCGCCAGCAGCCAAGAGTGGACTACCCAAGAGACCCAGTACTTC. Protein: CASSQEWTTQETQYF.

V gene TRBV7-8 combines with J gene TRBJ2-1, with 11 positions matching TRBD2. The germline V gene has CDR1 SGHVS and CDR2 FQNEAQ. V shed 1 base and J 5 bases; nucleotides not matched to a gene: 1. This CDR3 is 15 amino acids long. CDR3 DNA: TGTGCCAGCAGCTTAGGACTAGCGGGGAACAATGAGCAGTTCTTC. Its protein product is CASSLGLAGNNEQFF. Drawing the rest from reference TRBV7-8 and TRBJ2-1, the complete variable domain is GAGVSQSPRYKVAKRGQDVALRCDPISGHVSLFWYQQALGQGPEFLTYFQNEAQLDKSGLPSDRFFAERPEGSVSTLKIQRTQQEDSAVYLCASSLGLAGNNEQFFGPGTRLTVL.

The chain recombines TRBV27 with TRBJ2-7; 7 positions match TRBD1. With 5 bases clipped from V and 3 bases from J, the junction kept 13 bases outside the gene matches. The CDR3 contains 16 residues. Germline CDR1 and CDR2: MNHEY and SMNVEV (reference sequence). The CDR3 DNA is TGTGCCAGCAGTCCTAGAACAGGGGATTGGGGCTACGAGCAGTACTTC. Amino acid sequence: CASSPRTGDWGYEQYF.

The V and J genes are TRBV6-5 and TRBJ1-1; tentative D call: TRBD1 (5 bases). V shed 7 bases and J shed 1 base, with 16 bases lying between them. This CDR3 has 15 amino acids. Germline CDR1 reads MNHEY; CDR2 reads SVGAGI. CDR3 bases: TGTGCCAGCACTAAAGGGGAAGGGCGGAACACTGAAGCTTTCTTT. Amino acid sequence: CASTKGEGRNTEAFF.

V and J are TRBV12-3 or TRBV12-4 and TRBJ2-3; either TRBD1 or TRBD2 may fit D (5 bases each). Trimming removed 5 bases at V and 3 bases at J, with 6 bases between. The CDR3 runs 12 residues. The CDR3 reads CASSGGTDTQYF. As DNA, the CDR3 is TGTGCCAGCAGTGGGGGAACAGATACGCAGTATTTT.

The chain uses TRBV5-1 and TRBJ1-1; 8 positions match TRBD1. CDR3 length: 16 residues. The V and J ends lost 0 bases and 3 bases, in that order; junction bases with no gene match: 7. In germline, CDR1 is SGHRS, CDR2 YFSETQ. The CDR3 reads CASSLATGVLHTEAFF. CDR3 DNA sequence: TGCGCCAGCAGCTTGGCGACAGGGGTTTTGCACACTGAAGCTTTCTTT.

The V call is TRBV7-9, the J call TRBJ1-2; D is unclear. The germline gives CDR1 SEHNR, CDR2 FQNEAQ (reference sequence). Deletions cut 5 bases from V and 3 bases from J, with 7 bases between. CDR3 length equals 12 residues. As DNA, the CDR3 is TGTGCCAGCAGCGAAGTTTACTATGGCTACACCTTC. It encodes CASSEVYYGYTF. Supplemented by reference TRBV7-9 and TRBJ1-2, the full variable domain reads DTGVSQNPRHKITKRGQNVTFRCDPISEHNRLYWYRQTLGQGPEFLTYFQNEAQLEKSRLLSDRFSAERPKGSFSTLEIQRTEQGDSAMYLCASSEVYYGYTFGSGTRLTVV.

The chain uses TRBV5-5 and TRBJ1-3; tentative D call: TRBD1 (6 bases). The CDR3 consists of 17 residues. Germline V gene sequence: CDR1 SGHKS, CDR2 YYEKEE (reference sequence). Trimming stripped 5 bases from V and 4 bases from J, with 22 bases between. The CDR3 loop reads CASSPGGGSKSGNTIYF. CDR3 nucleotide sequence: TGTGCCAGCAGTCCCGGGGGGGGCTCCAAATCCGGAAACACCATATATTTT.

This chain links TRBV7-8 with TRBJ2-3, with TRBD1 matching 7 bases. The CDR3 sequence is 15 residues long. Germline CDR1 and CDR2: SGHVS and FQNEAQ. The V gene end was trimmed by 5 bases and the J gene end by 2 bases; junction bases not matched to a gene: 7. CDR3 in amino acids: CASSASGTDTDTQYF. CDR3 nucleotide sequence: TGTGCCAGCAGCGCGTCCGGGACAGACACAGATACGCAGTATTTT.

CDR3 sequence (DNA): TGCGCCAGCAGCCAAGACGAGTGGGCTAGCGGGGAGAGCACAGATACGCAGTATTTT. It yields the protein CASSQDEWASGESTDTQYF. The chain couples TRBV4-1 to TRBJ2-3; 9 nucleotides align to TRBD2. Germline lookup yields CDR1 MGHRA and CDR2 YSYEKL. The CDR3 spans 19 residues. After removal of 0 bases from V and 0 bases from J, the junction contained 10 bases not matched to a gene.

The chain has TRBV5-6 and TRBJ2-7; 8 bases are a match to TRBD1. CDR1 and CDR2 from the germline V gene are SGHDT and YYEEEE. The CDR3 covers 14 residues. V lost 0 bases to trimming and J lost 5 bases; unmatched junction nucleotides: 4. Here the CDR3 DNA reads TGTGCCAGCAGCTTGGCAGACAGGGGTCACGAGCAGTACTTC. Amino acid sequence: CASSLADRGHEQYF.

The chain employs TRBV6-2 or TRBV6-3 and TRBJ1-5; weak D call: TRBD1 (5 bases). The CDR3 has 15 amino acids. From germline, CDR1 is MNHEY and CDR2 SVGEGT. Between the trimmed V and J ends, which lost 2 bases and 6 bases, there was a span of 14 bases. CDR3 DNA sequence: TGTGCCAGCAGTTACCTTCCAGGGTTGGCTCAGCCCCAGCATTTT. This gives the protein CASSYLPGLAQPQHF.

V is TRBV15 and J is TRBJ2-7; D unclear. The germline CDR1 and CDR2 sequences are LNHNV and YYDKDF (reference sequence). This CDR3 has 13 residues. Trimming left V 0 bases short and J 4 bases short, with 7 bases between. The CDR3 bases are TGTGCCACCAGCAGAGATCCGAGGTACGAGCAGTACTTC. Its protein is CATSRDPRYEQYF.